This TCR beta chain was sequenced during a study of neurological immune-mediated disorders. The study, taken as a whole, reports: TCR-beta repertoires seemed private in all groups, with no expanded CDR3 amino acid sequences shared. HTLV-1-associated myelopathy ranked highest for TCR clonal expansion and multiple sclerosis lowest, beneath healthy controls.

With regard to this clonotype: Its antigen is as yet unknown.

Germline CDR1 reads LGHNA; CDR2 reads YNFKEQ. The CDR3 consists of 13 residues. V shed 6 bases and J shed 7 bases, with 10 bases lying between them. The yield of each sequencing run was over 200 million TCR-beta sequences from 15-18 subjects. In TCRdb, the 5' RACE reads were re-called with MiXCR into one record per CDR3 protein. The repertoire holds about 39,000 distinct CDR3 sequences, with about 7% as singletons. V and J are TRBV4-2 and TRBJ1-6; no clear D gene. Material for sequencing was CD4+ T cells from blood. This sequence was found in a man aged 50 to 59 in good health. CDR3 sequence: CASSAGSNSPLHF. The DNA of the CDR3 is TGTGCCAGCAGTGCAGGAAGCAATTCACCCCTCCACTTT.